What follows describes a single T cell receptor (beta chain). Its antigen is unknown. Nothing much larger sits one base from this clone, and base qualities are not available. V and J lose 7 bases and 4 bases, and a span of 17 bases separates them. From its cysteine to its phenylalanine, the CDR3 spans 15 amino acids. Only the CDR3 part of the read is kept: 45 bases, read in frame from the first base. CDR1 and CDR2 were assigned from the germline V gene (reference sequence) as SGHKS and YYEKEE. This specimen comes from a study of patients and donors after allogeneic stem cell transplantation (TCRdb year 2020). Library preparation used RT-PCR. The data were produced on a NextSeq 550. TCRdb trimmed the raw reads at Q25, called clones with MiXCR and kept productive beta chains. CDR3 protein duplicates are merged, each entry listing the most common genes and DNA. Counted in this sample were about 960,000 distinct CDR3 sequences; about a sixth of them appeared once. 6% of the sample goes to the ten largest clones.

The specimen was blood, either unsorted or a sorted T cell fraction (not recorded which). The receptor's source is a human donor who was either an allogeneic HSCT recipient or a stem cell or donor lymphocyte infusion donor (not recorded which). It is not recorded whose cells these are; they may come from a transplant donor. The receptor chain draws on TRBV5-5 and TRBJ1-4, with the D gene not clear enough to name. Here the CDR3 is given as CASCRGIGFNEKLFF. The sequenced DNA is TGTGCCAGCTGTCGGGGAATAGGATTTAATGAAAAACTGTTTTTT.